Below, one TCR beta chain is given with its context. The source of the sample is a study of beta chain features in type 1 diabetes. Expressed TCRB transcripts were sequenced because the isolated RNA had all been reverse transcribed beforehand. Produced via immunoSEQ multiplex PCR; TCRdb's table is partial and in-frame only. The sample has almost 350,000 clones; 6.5% to 10% are singletons. This sequence was found in a woman between 18 and 29 years old in good health. The sequencing sample was made of central memory CD4+ T cells from blood.

CDR3 DNA sequence: TGTGCCAGCAGCCCGGGGCTAGCGGGAGGAAGGGATACGCAGTATTTT. This codes for CASSPGLAGGRDTQYF. This chain uses TRBV4-2 with TRBJ2-3; 11 bases fit TRBD2. Germline CDR1 is LGHNA and CDR2 is YNFKEQ. J gave up 6 bases and V 4 bases, and 9 bases lay outside the gene matches. This CDR3 contains 16 residues.